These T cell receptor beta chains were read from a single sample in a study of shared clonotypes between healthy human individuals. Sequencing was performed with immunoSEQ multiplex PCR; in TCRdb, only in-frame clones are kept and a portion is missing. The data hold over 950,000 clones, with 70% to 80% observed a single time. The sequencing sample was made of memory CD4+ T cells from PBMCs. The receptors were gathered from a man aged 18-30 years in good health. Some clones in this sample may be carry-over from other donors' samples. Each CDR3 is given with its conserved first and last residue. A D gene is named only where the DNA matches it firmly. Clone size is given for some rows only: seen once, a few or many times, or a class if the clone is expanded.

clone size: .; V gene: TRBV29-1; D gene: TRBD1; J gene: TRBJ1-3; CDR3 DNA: TGCAGCGTTGGACAGGGGAGCTCTGGAAACACCATATATTTT; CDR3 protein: CSVGQGSSGNTIYF
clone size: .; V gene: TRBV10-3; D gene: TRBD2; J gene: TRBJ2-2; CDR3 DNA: TGTGCCATCAGTGTTGGGGGGGAAAATACCGGGGAGCTGCTTTTT; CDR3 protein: CAISVGGENTGELLF
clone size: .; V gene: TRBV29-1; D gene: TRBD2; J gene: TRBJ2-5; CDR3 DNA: TGCAGCGTCTCGACTAGCGGCAGAGGCCAAGAGACCCAGTACTTC; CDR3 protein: CSVSTSGRGQETQYF
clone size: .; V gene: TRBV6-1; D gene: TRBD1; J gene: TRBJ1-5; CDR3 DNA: TGTGCCAGCAATGAACAGGGGAATAGCAATCAGCCCCAGCATTTT; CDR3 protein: CASNEQGNSNQPQHF
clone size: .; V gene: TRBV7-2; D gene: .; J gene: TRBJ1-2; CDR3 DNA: TGTGCCAGCAGCTTCGGGGTTTCTAACTATGGCTACACCTTC; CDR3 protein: CASSFGVSNYGYTF
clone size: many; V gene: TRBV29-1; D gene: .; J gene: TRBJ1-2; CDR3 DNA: TGCAGCTTGTCGAGGGATGGCTACACCTTC; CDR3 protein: CSLSRDGYTF
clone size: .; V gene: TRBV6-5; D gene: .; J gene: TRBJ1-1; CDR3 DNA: TGTGCCAGCAGTTGGGGCAGTGGTACTGAAGCTTTCTTT; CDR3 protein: CASSWGSGTEAFF
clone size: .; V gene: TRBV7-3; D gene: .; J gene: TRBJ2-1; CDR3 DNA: TGTGCCAGCAGCTTGGGGCCCGGTGAGCAGTTCTTC; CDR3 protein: CASSLGPGEQFF
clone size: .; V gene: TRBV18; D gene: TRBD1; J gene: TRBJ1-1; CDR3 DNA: TGTGCCAGCTCACTACAGGGGAGCGAGGGTGAAGCTTTCTTT; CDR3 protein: CASSLQGSEGEAFF
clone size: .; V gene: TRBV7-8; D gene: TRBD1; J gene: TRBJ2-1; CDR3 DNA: TGTGCCAGCAGCTTAGAGGGGACAGGTGGTGGCAGACAGTTCTTC; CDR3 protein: CASSLEGTGGGRQFF
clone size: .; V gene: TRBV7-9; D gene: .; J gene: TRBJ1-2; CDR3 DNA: TGTGCCAGCAGCTTAGGGGCAGCTAACTATGGCTACACCTTC; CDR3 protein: CASSLGAANYGYTF
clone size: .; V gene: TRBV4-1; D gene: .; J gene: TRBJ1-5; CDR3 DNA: TGCGCCAGCAGCCAAGATGAGGTAATGCAGCCCCAGCATTTT; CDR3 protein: CASSQDEVMQPQHF
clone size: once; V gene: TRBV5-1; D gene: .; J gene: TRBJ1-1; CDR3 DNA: TGCGCCAGCAGCTTGGTGGCCGCTAACACTGAAGCTTTCTTT; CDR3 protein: CASSLVAANTEAFF
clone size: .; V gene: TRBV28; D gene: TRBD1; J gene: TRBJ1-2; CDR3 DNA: TGTGCCAGCAGTTTCGTCGACAGGGGGAATATATATGGCTACACCTTC; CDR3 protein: CASSFVDRGNIYGYTF
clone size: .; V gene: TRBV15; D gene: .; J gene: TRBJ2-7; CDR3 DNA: TGTGCCACCAGCAGAGAACAGTCTAGCTCCTACGAGCAGTACTTC; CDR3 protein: CATSREQSSSYEQYF